Sequencing of this T cell receptor (beta chain) was carried out in a study of cytomegalovirus exposure and HLA in healthy donors. Overall study results and limits: The classifier reportedly diagnosed cytomegalovirus status with high sensitivity and specificity. The authors enumerated over 150 TCR beta chains as linked to cytomegalovirus. Rarity marked most TCR sequences, yet some public TCRs occurred in many donors.

Data came from immunoSEQ multiplex PCR; TCRdb stores just in-frame clones and leaves some out. The sample has about 280,000 clones, roughly 90% seen once. This clone was counted only a few times. What it binds is unknown. The V gene lost 0 bases and the J gene lost 5 bases, with 13 bases spanning the gap. The CDR3 contains 15 residues. Germline V gene lookup returns CDR1 MGHRA and CDR2 YSYEKL. The chain recombines TRBV4-1 with TRBJ1-2, with no clear D. The receptor was derived from a woman aged 18-29 years in good health and CMV-seronegative. Sequencing input: PBMCs. This CDR3 reads CASSQDLAAPYGYTF. The CDR3 nucleotides are TGCGCCAGCAGCCAAGATCTGGCAGCGCCATATGGCTACACCTTC.